The clone carrying this T cell receptor (beta chain) was recorded a few times. This specimen comes from a study of OX40 agonist ivuxolimab in advanced cancers. Measured with immunoSEQ multiplex PCR; TCRdb has only the in-frame clones, and not every one. This table holds some 100,000 clones, around nine tenths found once. This CDR3 has 12 amino acids. CDR1 is SEHNR and CDR2 is FQNEAQ in the germline V gene (reference sequence). V was trimmed by 5 bases and J by 5 bases, leaving 9 bases between them. The sequences come from CD4+ or CD8+ T cells sorted from blood, collected in a trial of the OX40 agonist ivuxolimab. V and J are TRBV7-9 and TRBJ2-5; D uncertain. The TCR comes from an adult with an advanced solid tumor such as melanoma, head and neck, liver or kidney cancer. The CDR3 loop reads CASSPPAETQYF. CDR3 DNA sequence: TGTGCCAGCAGCCCCCCCGCGGAGACCCAGTACTTC.